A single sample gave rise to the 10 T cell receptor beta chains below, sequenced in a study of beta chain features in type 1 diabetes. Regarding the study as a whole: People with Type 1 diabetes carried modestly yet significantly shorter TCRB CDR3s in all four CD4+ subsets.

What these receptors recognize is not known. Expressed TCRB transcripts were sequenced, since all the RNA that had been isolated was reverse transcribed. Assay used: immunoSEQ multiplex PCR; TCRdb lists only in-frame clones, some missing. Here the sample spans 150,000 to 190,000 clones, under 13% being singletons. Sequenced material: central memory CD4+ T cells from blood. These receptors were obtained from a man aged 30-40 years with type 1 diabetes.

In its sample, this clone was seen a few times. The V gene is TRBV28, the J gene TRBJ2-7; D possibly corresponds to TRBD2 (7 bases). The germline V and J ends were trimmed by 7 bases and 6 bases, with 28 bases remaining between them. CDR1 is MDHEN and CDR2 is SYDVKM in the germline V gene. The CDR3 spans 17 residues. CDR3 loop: CASTNPGGGALRGEQYF. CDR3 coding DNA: TGTGCCAGCACTAACCCTGGTGGGGGGGCCTTAAGGGGCGAGCAGTACTTC.

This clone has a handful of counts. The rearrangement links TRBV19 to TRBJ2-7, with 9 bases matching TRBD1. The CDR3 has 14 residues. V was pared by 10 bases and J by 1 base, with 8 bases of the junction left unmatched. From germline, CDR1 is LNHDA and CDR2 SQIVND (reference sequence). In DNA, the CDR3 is TGTGCCACCCATTCCGGGACAGGGTCCTACGAGCAGTACTTC. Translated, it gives CATHSGTGSYEQYF.

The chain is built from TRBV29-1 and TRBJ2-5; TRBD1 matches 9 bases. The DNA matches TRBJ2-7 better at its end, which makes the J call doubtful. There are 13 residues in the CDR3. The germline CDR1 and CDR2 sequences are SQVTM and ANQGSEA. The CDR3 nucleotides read TGCAGCGCTTCAAACAGGGGGCTGTACGAGCAGTACTTC. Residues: CSASNRGLYEQYF.

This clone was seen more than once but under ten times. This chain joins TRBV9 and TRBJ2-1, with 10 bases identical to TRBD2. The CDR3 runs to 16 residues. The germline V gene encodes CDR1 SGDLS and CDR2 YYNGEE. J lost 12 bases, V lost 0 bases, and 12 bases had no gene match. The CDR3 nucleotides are TGTGCCAGCAGCGTAGCCCCAGCGGGAGGGGGTCGGGGGCAGTTCTTC. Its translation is CASSVAPAGGGRGQFF.

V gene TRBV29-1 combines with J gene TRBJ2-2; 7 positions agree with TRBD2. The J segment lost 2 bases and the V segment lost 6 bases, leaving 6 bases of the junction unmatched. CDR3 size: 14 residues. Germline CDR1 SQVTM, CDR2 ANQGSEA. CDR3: CSVAGLVNTGELFF. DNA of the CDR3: TGCAGCGTCGCCGGACTAGTAAACACCGGGGAGCTGTTTTTT.

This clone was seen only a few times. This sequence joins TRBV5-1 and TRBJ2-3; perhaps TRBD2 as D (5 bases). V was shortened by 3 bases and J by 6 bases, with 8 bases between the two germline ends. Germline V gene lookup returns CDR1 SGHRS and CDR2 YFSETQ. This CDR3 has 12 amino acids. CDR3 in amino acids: CASSSPGDTQYF. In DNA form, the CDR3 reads TGCGCCAGCAGCTCCCCGGGGGATACGCAGTATTTT.

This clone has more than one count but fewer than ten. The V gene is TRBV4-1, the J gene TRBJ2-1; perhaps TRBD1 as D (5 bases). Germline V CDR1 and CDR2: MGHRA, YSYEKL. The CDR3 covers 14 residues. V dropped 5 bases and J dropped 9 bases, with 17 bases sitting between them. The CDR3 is CASSYQDNRREQFF. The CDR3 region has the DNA TGCGCCAGCAGCTACCAGGACAATCGCCGTGAGCAGTTCTTC.

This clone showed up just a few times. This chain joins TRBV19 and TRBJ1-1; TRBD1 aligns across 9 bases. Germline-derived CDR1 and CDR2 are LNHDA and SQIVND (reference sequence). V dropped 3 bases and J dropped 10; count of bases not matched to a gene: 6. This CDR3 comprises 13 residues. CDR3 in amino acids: CASSMRTGEPAFF. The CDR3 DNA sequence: TGTGCCAGTAGTATGAGGACAGGGGAGCCAGCTTTCTTT.

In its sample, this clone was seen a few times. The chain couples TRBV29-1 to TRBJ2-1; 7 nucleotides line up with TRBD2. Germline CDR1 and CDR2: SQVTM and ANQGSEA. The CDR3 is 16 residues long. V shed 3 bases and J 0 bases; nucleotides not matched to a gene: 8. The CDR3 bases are TGCAGCGTTGAGAATCCTAGCGGTTTCTCCTACAATGAGCAGTTCTTC. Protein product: CSVENPSGFSYNEQFF.

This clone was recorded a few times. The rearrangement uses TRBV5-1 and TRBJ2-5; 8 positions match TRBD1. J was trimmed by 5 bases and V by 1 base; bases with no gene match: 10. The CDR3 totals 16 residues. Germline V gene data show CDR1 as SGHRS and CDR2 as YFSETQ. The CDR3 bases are TGCGCCAGCAGCTTGAGCTCCCAGGGGGCAGAGGAGACCCAGTACTTC. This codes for CASSLSSQGAEETQYF. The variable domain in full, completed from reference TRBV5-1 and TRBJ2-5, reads KAGVTQTPRYLIKTRGQQVTLSCSPISGHRSVSWYQQTPGQGLQFLFEYFSETQRNKGNFPGRFSGRQFSNSRSEMNVSTLELGDSALYLCASSLSSQGAEETQYFGPGTRLLVL.